Shown below are 10 T cell receptor beta chains from a single sample sequenced in a study of T-cell reconstitution after alpha-beta-depleted transplantation in children. Unique molecular identifiers were built into the TCRbeta library. TCRdb redid the calling of the PCR reads with MiXCR, one entry per CDR3 protein. This sample has 490,000 or so distinct CDR3 sequences, with around an eighth found just once. Sequenced here: PBMCs from the stem cell graft donor, sampled from the stem cell graft. Source of these receptors: a human donor who donated a stem cell graft to a child with combined immunodeficiency.

In this sample, this clonotype turned up many times. The genes are TRBV10-3 and TRBJ2-7; 7 bases are shared with TRBD1. Per the germline V gene, CDR1 is ENHRY and CDR2 is SYGVKD. CDR3 size: 13 residues. Germline trimming cut 6 bases from V and 4 bases from J; bases unmatched to any gene: 6. CDR3: CAIRPGTAYEQYF. The CDR3, as DNA: TGTGCCATCAGGCCAGGGACAGCTTACGAGCAGTACTTC.

This clonotype was seen a handful of times. This chain connects TRBV5-8 to TRBJ2-5; no clear D. This CDR3 has 14 residues. Trimming removed 0 bases at V and 5 bases at J, with 11 bases between. Germline assignment: CDR1 SGHTS and CDR2 YDEGEE. The CDR3 nucleotides are TGTGCCAGCAGCTTGGAATTCACGAGGGAGACCCAGTACTTC. Translated: CASSLEFTRETQYF. The variable domain in full, with the rest retrieved from reference TRBV5-8 and TRBJ2-5, is EAGVTQSPTHLIKTRGQQATLRCSPISGHTSVYWYQQALGLGLQFLLWYDEGEERNRGNFPPRFSGRQFPNYSSELNVNALELEDSALYLCASSLEFTRETQYFGPGTRLLVL.

This clonotype was detected only a few times. V is TRBV7-2 and J is TRBJ1-4; the D gene is possibly TRBD1 (5 bases). This CDR3 region has 15 residues. Between the trimmed V and J ends, which lost 2 bases and 8 bases, there was a span of 15 bases. Germline V gene data show CDR1 as SGHTA and CDR2 as FQGNSA. DNA for the CDR3: TGTGCCAGCAGCTTAATGGGACGGTGGGGGGAAAAACTGTTTTTT. It specifies CASSLMGRWGEKLFF.

This clonotype was detected a few times. The chain joins TRBV27 to TRBJ1-5; D possibly corresponds to TRBD1 (5 bases). CDR1 and CDR2 from the germline V gene are MNHEY and SMNVEV (reference sequence). The CDR3 runs 12 residues. The V end was cut by 5 bases, the J end by 11 bases, with 13 bases between. CDR3 sequence reads: CASSGGGKTQHF. The DNA for the CDR3 is TGTGCCAGCAGTGGCGGGGGGAAGACCCAGCATTTT.

J is TRBJ2-7 and V is TRBV25-1, with no clear D. The CDR3 covers 11 residues. The germline V gene encodes CDR1 MGHDK and CDR2 SYGVNS. V lost 2 bases and J 7 bases, leaving 6 bases between the germline ends. The CDR3 nucleotides are TGTGCCAGCAGTGAAAAAAGGGAGCAGTACTTC. Translated, it gives CASSEKREQYF.

The chain uses TRBV7-2 and TRBJ2-3; D uncertain. V was pared by 1 base and J by 12 bases, with 11 bases between. Germline CDR1 reads SGHTA; CDR2 reads FQGNSA. This CDR3 region has 12 residues. The CDR3 coding sequence is TGTGCCAGCAGCTTAGGGGTTTTACCACAGTATTTT. Protein: CASSLGVLPQYF.

This chain connects TRBV20-1 to TRBJ2-1, with 13 nucleotides matching TRBD2. The trim removed 6 bases at V and 5 bases at J, leaving 4 bases unmatched. The CDR3 sequence is 14 residues long. The germline V gene encodes CDR1 DFQATT and CDR2 SNEGSKA (reference sequence). CDR3: CSARTSGRNNEQFF. As DNA, the CDR3 is TGCAGTGCCCGGACTAGCGGGAGAAACAATGAGCAGTTCTTC.

V is TRBV10-2 and J is TRBJ2-2; D remains unclear. The CDR3 spans 15 residues. Germline assignment: CDR1 WSHSY and CDR2 SAAADI. Trimming stripped 7 bases from V and 4 bases from J, with 16 bases between. The CDR3 loop is CASNDPGPGTGELFF. The CDR3 nucleotides are TGCGCCAGCAATGACCCGGGCCCGGGCACCGGGGAGCTGTTTTTT.

This chain's CDR3 is CASSPGQIFNNEQFF. The CDR3 region has the DNA TGTGCCAGCAGTCCAGGGCAGATCTTCAACAATGAGCAGTTCTTC. V usage is TRBV6-2 or TRBV6-3 and J usage is TRBJ2-1; D is perhaps TRBD1 (5 bases). There are 15 residues in the CDR3. The ends were cut back, 5 bases at V and 5 bases at J, with 16 bases in the middle. The germline V gene encodes CDR1 MNHEY and CDR2 SVGEGT.

This chain joins TRBV12-3 or TRBV12-4 and TRBJ2-7, with no clear D. The CDR3 has 11 amino acids. V lost 8 bases and J 1 base, leaving 6 bases between the germline ends. The CDR3 nucleotides are TGTGCCAGCGCCATTTCCTACGAGCAGTACTTC. Its protein is CASAISYEQYF.